This is a list of T cell receptor beta chains from one sample in a study of T cells in Graves' hyperthyroidism and ophthalmopathy. In TCRdb, the multiplex PCR reads were re-called with MiXCR into one record per CDR3 protein. The table records a few hundred thousand distinct CDR3 sequences, approximately 16% of them present only once. Specimen: blood. Receptors were obtained from a woman aged 40 to 50 with Graves' ophthalmopathy. Each CDR3 is given without its conserved first and last residue.

length: 11; J: TRBJ1-4; V: TRBV2; CDR3: ASRSGLMGKLF
length: 12; J: TRBJ2-1; V: TRBV10-3; CDR3: AISETGGYNEQF
length: 11; J: TRBJ1-1; V: TRBV2; CDR3: ASSVSGGTEAF
length: 13; J: TRBJ1-1; V: TRBV2; CDR3: ASSEALDRGTEAF
length: 12; J: TRBJ2-2; V: TRBV7-3; CDR3: ASSREPNTGELF
length: 12; J: TRBJ2-3; V: TRBV28; CDR3: ASSPSTGGGTQY
length: 13; J: TRBJ1-3; V: TRBV27; CDR3: ASSPRAGEGNTIY
length: 15; J: TRBJ2-7; V: TRBV6-1; CDR3: ASSKGTGGTFIYEQY
length: 13; J: TRBJ1-1; V: TRBV20-1; CDR3: SATHTGTVNTEAF
length: 12; J: TRBJ1-6; V: TRBV13; CDR3: ASSETAANSPLH
length: 12; J: TRBJ2-1; V: TRBV28; CDR3: ASSLDRGANEQF
length: 13; J: TRBJ1-1; V: TRBV30; CDR3: AWSTPPDISTEAF
length: 13; J: TRBJ2-5; V: TRBV7-9; CDR3: ASSFVSSGMETQY
length: 15; J: TRBJ2-2; V: TRBV6-1; CDR3: ASSDGWGRGRAGELF
length: 13; J: TRBJ1-2; V: TRBV27; CDR3: ACSRGDRGVYGYT
length: 14; J: TRBJ2-2; V: TRBV11-2; CDR3: ASSFGQGAVTGELF
length: 13; J: TRBJ1-6; V: TRBV6-1; CDR3: ASSEGGLGNSPLH
length: 11; J: TRBJ2-7; V: TRBV20-1; CDR3: SASDRDSYEQY
length: 15; J: TRBJ2-3; V: TRBV7-8; CDR3: ASSPLSGGGGADTQY
length: 14; J: TRBJ1-2; V: TRBV27; CDR3: ASSPWDRGTVYGYT
length: 13; J: TRBJ2-1; V: TRBV6-2/TRBV6-3; CDR3: ASRPAGGKGNEQF
length: 13; J: TRBJ1-6; V: TRBV5-1; CDR3: ASTPGQGALSPLH
length: 11; J: TRBJ2-2; V: TRBV5-1; CDR3: ASSSHGTGELF
length: 13; J: TRBJ1-5; V: TRBV2; CDR3: ASRGTGTLDQPQH
length: 13; J: TRBJ2-7; V: TRBV20-1; CDR3: SAYRQGQGIYEQY
length: 13; J: TRBJ2-5; V: TRBV20-1; CDR3: SAAPEDRGRETQY
length: 13; J: TRBJ1-4; V: TRBV2; CDR3: ASGSNLATNEKLF
length: 12; J: TRBJ2-7; V: TRBV3-1; CDR3: ASSQGPGGYEQY
length: 11; J: TRBJ1-2; V: TRBV7-8; CDR3: ASSLGGVDGYT
length: 9; J: TRBJ1-4; V: TRBV20-1; CDR3: SARINEKLF
length: 13; J: TRBJ2-3; V: TRBV7-9; CDR3: ASSFWGGRTDTQY
length: 11; J: TRBJ1-1; V: TRBV29-1; CDR3: SVALGGNTEAF
length: 12; J: TRBJ1-1; V: TRBV12-3/TRBV12-4; CDR3: ASSLEEGRTEAF
length: 11; J: TRBJ2-4; V: TRBV10-3; CDR3: AISAGQQNIQY
length: 12; J: TRBJ2-5; V: TRBV7-2; CDR3: ASSLLAGEETQY
length: 12; J: TRBJ1-1; V: TRBV20-1; CDR3: SAESGQKRTEAF
length: 15; J: TRBJ2-3; V: TRBV15; CDR3: ATSPPAGTKFTDTQY
length: 14; J: TRBJ1-5; V: TRBV7-8; CDR3: ASSPPGGTNNQPQH
length: 11; J: TRBJ2-7; V: TRBV2; CDR3: ASRGTGVNEQY
length: 11; J: TRBJ2-5; V: TRBV5-6; CDR3: ASSRLKGETQY
length: 12; J: TRBJ2-7; V: TRBV6-5; CDR3: ASSYEVVVPEQY